This TCR beta chain was obtained from a study of spatial heterogeneity in lung cancer. Study details: A total of roughly 72 untreated early-stage non-small cell lung cancer patients served as donors.

The CDR3 spans 15 residues. Germline V lookup: CDR1 SEHNR, CDR2 FQNEAQ (reference sequence). V was cut by 3 bases and J by 4 bases, with 14 bases left in between. TCRdb passed the 5' RACE reads through MiXCR, listing each CDR3 protein once. This table has 100,000 to 120,000 distinct CDR3 sequences, 9.5% to 14% appearing once. Regarding time point: blood at routine non-recurrence follow-up after resection. This clonotype was counted a few times. This rearrangement joins TRBV7-9 to TRBJ2-3; weak D call: TRBD2 (5 bases). The TCR comes from a female donor with early-stage non-small cell lung cancer. The specimen comprised PBMCs, sampled at follow-up. CDR3 in amino acids: CASSFLSPSPDTQYF. For the CDR3, the DNA is TGTGCCAGCAGCTTTTTGTCACCTAGCCCAGATACGCAGTATTTT.